The rows below give T cell receptor beta chains drawn from one sample of a study of shared clonotypes between healthy human individuals. Only in-frame clones appear in the TCRdb table, and some are missing; sequencing was by immunoSEQ multiplex PCR. This table holds 1.6 million or so clones, roughly 96% found once. The sample consisted of naive CD4+ T cells sorted from blood. These receptors were obtained from a man aged 25 to 40 in good health. Both conserved end residues are part of each CDR3.

CDR3aa: CASSGEVLNEQFF; j_gene: TRBJ2-1; v_gene: TRBV6-1
CDR3aa: CASSDIPTGTGTDTQYF; j_gene: TRBJ2-3; v_gene: TRBV11-2
CDR3aa: CASSSLAGGVDEQFF; j_gene: TRBJ2-1; v_gene: TRBV6-5
CDR3aa: CASSPGQSRAKNIQYF; j_gene: TRBJ2-4; v_gene: TRBV5-5
CDR3aa: CASSLGSVFGSYEQYF; j_gene: TRBJ2-7; v_gene: TRBV7-6
CDR3aa: CASSINRGTGELFF; j_gene: TRBJ2-2; v_gene: TRBV19
CDR3aa: CASSPGLARADTQYF; j_gene: TRBJ2-3; v_gene: TRBV7-9
CDR3aa: CASTANEQFF; j_gene: TRBJ2-1; v_gene: TRBV2
CDR3aa: CASSQDYLDPKTEAFF; j_gene: TRBJ1-1; v_gene: TRBV4-1
CDR3aa: CASRTSGRLGEQYF; j_gene: TRBJ2-7; v_gene: TRBV2
CDR3aa: CASGKNQETQYF; j_gene: TRBJ2-5; v_gene: TRBV6-5
CDR3aa: CASSEAPRVTQYF; j_gene: TRBJ2-5; v_gene: TRBV2
CDR3aa: CASSLVGISYEQYF; j_gene: TRBJ2-7; v_gene: TRBV7-6
CDR3aa: CASSLTEPTKQYF; j_gene: TRBJ2-7; v_gene: TRBV28
CDR3aa: CASSPQGELEQFF; j_gene: TRBJ2-1; v_gene: TRBV5-6
CDR3aa: CASSLYRSSYEQYF; j_gene: TRBJ2-7; v_gene: TRBV7-3
CDR3aa: CASSLGDITGNTIYF; j_gene: TRBJ1-3; v_gene: TRBV7-6
CDR3aa: CASRRREARFGRNEQFF; j_gene: TRBJ2-1; v_gene: TRBV2
CDR3aa: CASSLGTLAGGVADTQYF; j_gene: TRBJ2-3; v_gene: TRBV5-1
CDR3aa: CAISESTSGSTDTQYF; j_gene: TRBJ2-3; v_gene: TRBV10-3
CDR3aa: CASSTNGLGANTGELFF; j_gene: TRBJ2-2; v_gene: TRBV7-3
CDR3aa: CASSVGGSNTGELFF; j_gene: TRBJ2-2; v_gene: TRBV9
CDR3aa: CASSSRGRDSGEQYF; j_gene: TRBJ2-7; v_gene: TRBV27
CDR3aa: CASSVDLAGNDEQFF; j_gene: TRBJ2-1; v_gene: TRBV9
CDR3aa: CASSERERLAGFYEQYF; j_gene: TRBJ2-7; v_gene: TRBV2
CDR3aa: CATGLAGTQYF; j_gene: TRBJ2-5; v_gene: TRBV10-3
CDR3aa: CASSYLSGMGTEAFF; j_gene: TRBJ1-1; v_gene: TRBV5-1
CDR3aa: CSTRRGGWTQYF; j_gene: TRBJ2-5; v_gene: TRBV29-1
CDR3aa: CASSLVDSYDNEQFF; j_gene: TRBJ2-1; v_gene: TRBV5-1
CDR3aa: CASSVVAGQGAIPSGNTIYF; j_gene: TRBJ1-3; v_gene: TRBV9
CDR3aa: CSVDSVAGGYTF; j_gene: TRBJ1-2; v_gene: TRBV29-1
CDR3aa: CASSETGQGTRNADTQYF; j_gene: TRBJ2-3; v_gene: TRBV6-1
CDR3aa: CSVARRLAGLTIDEQYF; j_gene: TRBJ2-7; v_gene: TRBV29-1
CDR3aa: CASSPHGQATNEKLFF; j_gene: TRBJ1-4; v_gene: TRBV7-9
CDR3aa: CASSRYRDTEAFF; j_gene: TRBJ1-1; v_gene: TRBV5-1
CDR3aa: CASSIPNRGWGRNTEAFF; j_gene: TRBJ1-1; v_gene: TRBV5-1
CDR3aa: CASSKDPLTYF; j_gene: TRBJ2-7; v_gene: TRBV9
CDR3aa: CASRSTSYEQYF; j_gene: TRBJ2-7; v_gene: TRBV6-5
CDR3aa: CASSVLAGGADTQYF; j_gene: TRBJ2-3; v_gene: TRBV9
CDR3aa: CASSLGAIDQPQHF; j_gene: TRBJ1-5; v_gene: TRBV7-8
CDR3aa: CASSFLREGRLGEFF; j_gene: TRBJ2-1; v_gene: TRBV11-2
CDR3aa: CASSRDSYEQYF; j_gene: TRBJ2-7; v_gene: TRBV18
CDR3aa: CASSLAGGDRETGELFF; j_gene: TRBJ2-2; v_gene: TRBV5-1
CDR3aa: CASSLDRFSGVDTDTQYF; j_gene: TRBJ2-3; v_gene: TRBV11-2
CDR3aa: CASSLREATHEQFF; j_gene: TRBJ2-1; v_gene: TRBV5-1
CDR3aa: CASSLEWGQGYYEQYF; j_gene: TRBJ2-7; v_gene: TRBV7-8
CDR3aa: CASSLAGGSTSGANVLTF; j_gene: TRBJ2-6; v_gene: TRBV5-1
CDR3aa: CASSLDAYEQYF; j_gene: TRBJ2-7; v_gene: TRBV5-4
CDR3aa: CASSLGSADYNEQFF; j_gene: TRBJ2-1; v_gene: TRBV5-4